These 2 T cell receptor beta chains share one sample of origin, sequenced in a study of spatial heterogeneity in lung cancer. Regarding time point: sample taken at primary tumor resection. Unsorted samples of tumor, nontumor lung or frozen PBMC had their whole RNA sequenced. TCRdb passed the 5' RACE reads through MiXCR, listing each CDR3 protein once. The sample lists about 85,000 distinct CDR3 sequences, approximately 18% occurring once. The source was PBMCs, collected at surgery. Every receptor here comes from a male donor with early-stage non-small cell lung cancer.

This clonotype was found a few times. The chain is built from TRBV10-3 and TRBJ1-4; 7 positions agree with TRBD1. Germline V gene data show CDR1 as ENHRY and CDR2 as SYGVKD. The CDR3 covers 15 residues. J was trimmed by 4 bases and V by 2 bases; bases with no gene match: 4. The CDR3: CAISEGTDSNEKLFF. The CDR3 nucleotides read TGTGCCATCAGTGAGGGGACAGATAGTAATGAAAAACTGTTTTTT.

This clonotype was seen a few times. The chain couples TRBV11-2 to TRBJ2-5, with TRBD1 identical over 9 bases. The CDR3 has 14 amino acids. Looked up from germline, CDR1 is SGHAT and CDR2 is FQNNGV. V shed 5 bases and J 6 bases; nucleotides not matched to a gene: 7. The DNA for the CDR3 is TGTGCCAGCAGCCCCCCGGGACAGGGAAAGACCCAGTACTTC. It encodes CASSPPGQGKTQYF.